This T cell receptor (beta chain) was identified in a study of T cell responses to AZD1222 COVID-19 vaccine. Regarding the study as a whole: The CD4 TCRs associated with vaccination extended across spike and predominated at 160-218 and 743-854. Epitopes outside B.1.351 and B.1.1.7 mutated regions reportedly drew nearly half of spike TCRs. Most donors were white British and more were female, and clonal diversity was possibly underestimated.

This CDR3 has 14 residues. Germline-derived CDR1 and CDR2 are LNHDA and SQIVND (reference sequence). The V and J ends lost 5 bases and 2 bases respectively, with 13 bases between them. Profiled with immunoSEQ multiplex PCR; TCRdb holds only in-frame clones, not every one. The sample contains around 99,000 clones, roughly nine tenths of which appear only once. Concerning this clone itself: Antigen specificity is unknown.

The gene calls are TRBV19 and TRBJ2-7; D is unresolved. The clonotype was recovered from an adult in good health. The sequenced sample was peripheral blood, obtained on day 0 of AZD1222 vaccination. The CDR3 here is CASSLRSEAYEQYF. In DNA form, the CDR3 reads TGTGCCAGTAGTTTGCGAAGCGAGGCCTACGAGCAGTACTTC.